The 21 T cell receptor beta chains reported below all come from one sample, sequenced in a study of blood T cell repertoires in COVID-19. Some clones are missing from TCRdb's copy, which holds only in-frame ones; the method was immunoSEQ multiplex PCR. This table holds 350,000 to 450,000 clones, 85% found once. Sequenced material: peripheral blood. The source of these receptors is a woman aged 18-29 years with acute or convalescent COVID-19.

The genes are TRBV5-4 and TRBJ1-4, with D possibly matching TRBD1 (5 bases). V was trimmed by 4 bases and J by 0 bases, leaving 10 bases between them. This CDR3 has 15 amino acids. Germline CDR1 SGHNT, CDR2 YYREEE (reference sequence). CDR3: CASSTGGATNEKLFF. The CDR3 bases are TGTGCCAGCAGCACCGGGGGTGCAACTAATGAAAAACTGTTTTTT.

The V call is TRBV7-2, the J call TRBJ1-5; TRBD1 is a possible D gene (6 bases). Trimming removed 1 base at V and 4 bases at J, with 11 bases between. The V gene's germline CDR1 is SGHTA and CDR2 FQGNSA. This CDR3 contains 15 residues. The CDR3 loop reads CASSLGPGTNQPQHF. CDR3 coding DNA: TGTGCCAGCAGCTTAGGCCCGGGGACAAATCAGCCCCAGCATTTT.

The CDR3 spells CASDEGGNTIYF. Written as DNA, the CDR3 is TGTGCCAGCGACGAGGGTGGAAACACCATATATTTT. The chain employs TRBV28 and TRBJ1-3; the D is unclear. The V end was cut by 8 bases, the J end by 3 bases, with 8 bases between. The V gene's germline CDR1 is MDHEN and CDR2 SYDVKM. The CDR3 is 12 residues long.

The V call is TRBV5-4, the J call TRBJ1-2, with D maybe TRBD1 (6 bases). The germline V and J ends were trimmed by 1 base and 0 bases, with 10 bases remaining between them. The V gene's germline CDR1 is SGHNT and CDR2 YYREEE (reference sequence). The CDR3 length is 15 residues. For the CDR3, the DNA is TGTGCCAGCAGCTTGCGGAACAGGGCTAACTATGGCTACACCTTC. Translated: CASSLRNRANYGYTF.

The CDR3 loop is CASSLSASTDTQYF. In DNA form, the CDR3 reads TGTGCCAGCAGCTTAAGCGCCAGCACAGATACGCAGTATTTT. The chain recombines TRBV11-2 with TRBJ2-3; unclear D gene. This CDR3 contains 14 residues. Germline CDR1 and CDR2: SGHAT and FQNNGV. V lost 2 bases and J lost 0, with 6 bases in between.

This chain connects TRBV19 to TRBJ2-1, with a weak D call TRBD1 (6 bases). The CDR3 contains 12 residues. Per the germline V gene, CDR1 is LNHDA and CDR2 is SQIVND (reference sequence). Trimming left V 0 bases short and J 15 bases short, with 12 bases between. This CDR3 reads CASSIDHRAPFF. The CDR3 region has the DNA TGTGCCAGTAGTATAGACCACAGGGCCCCGTTCTTC.

This rearrangement joins TRBV18 to TRBJ2-5; the match to TRBD2 covers 8 bases. CDR1 is KGHSH, CDR2 LQKENI, per germline. Trimming cost V 0 bases and J 3 bases; bases outside gene matches: 0. The CDR3 has 14 amino acids. CDR3 residues: CASSPPTSEETQYF. Here the CDR3 DNA reads TGTGCCAGCTCACCACCGACTAGCGAAGAGACCCAGTACTTC.

The chain is built from TRBV9 and TRBJ1-6; 7 bases align to TRBD1. The V segment lost 3 bases and the J segment 7 bases; nucleotides outside the gene matches: 10. The CDR3 runs to 16 residues. The germline V gene has CDR1 SGDLS and CDR2 YYNGEE. The CDR3 DNA reads TGTGCCAGCAGCGCCTCGACAGGGATGAGGAATTCACCCCTCCACTTT. Protein sequence: CASSASTGMRNSPLHF. The variable domain in full, with the rest retrieved from reference TRBV9 and TRBJ1-6, is DSGVTQTPKHLITATGQRVTLRCSPRSGDLSVYWYQQSLDQGLQFLIQYYNGEERAKGNILERFSAQQFPDLHSELNLSSLELGDSALYFCASSASTGMRNSPLHFGNGTRLTVT.

The rearrangement links TRBV10-1 to TRBJ2-3; 12 bases are shared with TRBD2. This CDR3 spans 16 amino acids. In germline, CDR1 is WNHNN, CDR2 SYGVQD (reference sequence). The V and J ends lost 3 bases and 5 bases, in that order; junction bases with no gene match: 6. CDR3 loop: CASSDTLAGGRDTQYF. The DNA of the CDR3 is TGCGCCAGCAGTGATACACTAGCGGGGGGTCGAGATACGCAGTATTTT.

The chain employs TRBV6-5 and TRBJ1-1, with a weak D call TRBD1 (6 bases). Germline V CDR1 and CDR2: MNHEY, SVGAGI. The CDR3 covers 13 residues. V was trimmed by 9 bases and J by 5 bases, leaving 16 bases between them. The CDR3 DNA reads as TGTGCCAGTCTTAGGGGGGGACGAACTGAAGCTTTCTTT. Translating it yields CASLRGGRTEAFF.

The J gene is TRBJ2-3, the V gene TRBV9; 9 bases match TRBD1. Trimming cost V 4 bases and J 0 bases; bases outside gene matches: 3. Germline V lookup: CDR1 SGDLS, CDR2 YYNGEE. This CDR3 has 15 amino acids. As DNA, the CDR3 is TGTGCCAGCAGCATTGGACAGGGGAGCACAGATACGCAGTATTTT. Its translation: CASSIGQGSTDTQYF.

This clone was seen more than once but under ten times. The chain recombines TRBV7-2 with TRBJ2-7, with 9 positions matching TRBD1. This CDR3 comprises 17 residues. Germline V lookup: CDR1 SGHTA, CDR2 FQGNSA. V trimming: 5 bases; J trimming: 5 bases; junction bases outside the gene matches: 16. DNA of the CDR3: TGTGCCAGCAGCCGTCACCTGACAGGGGGATCGGTTGACGAGCAGTACTTC. Protein product: CASSRHLTGGSVDEQYF.

V usage is TRBV2 and J usage is TRBJ2-1, with a tentative D call TRBD1 (6 bases). Trimming took 9 bases from V and 8 from J, leaving 14 bases between them. Germline V gives CDR1 SNHLY, CDR2 FYNNEI. The CDR3 is 12 amino acids. The CDR3 coding sequence is TGTGCCAGATCGGGACAACCCCATGAGCAGTTCTTC. Amino acid sequence: CARSGQPHEQFF.

V and J are TRBV5-8 and TRBJ1-1; D perhaps matches TRBD1 (6 bases). The germline V gene has CDR1 SGHTS and CDR2 YDEGEE. This CDR3 contains 17 residues. Trimming took 1 base from V and 0 from J, leaving 16 bases between them. The DNA of the CDR3 is TGTGCCAGCAGCTTGAGTTTGGGGGCGCCGATGAACACTGAAGCTTTCTTT. It translates to CASSLSLGAPMNTEAFF.

The chain employs TRBV10-1 and TRBJ1-1, with D possibly being TRBD1 (6 bases). Germline CDR1 and CDR2: WNHNN and SYGVQD (reference sequence). CDR3 length: 14 residues. Trimming shortened V by 5 bases and J by 7 bases, and 17 bases separated the two germline ends. CDR3 sequence: CASSPPGLGGEAFF. DNA of the CDR3: TGCGCCAGCAGTCCTCCGGGCCTAGGGGGTGAAGCTTTCTTT.

The V and J genes are TRBV6-6 and TRBJ1-1, with D perhaps TRBD1 (6 bases). Per germline, CDR1 MNHNY and CDR2 SVGAGI (reference sequence). Trimming stripped 6 bases from V and 2 bases from J, with 10 bases between. The CDR3 extends over 13 amino acids. The DNA for the CDR3 is TGTGCCAGCAGCGACAGGAGAAACACTGAAGCTTTCTTT. It yields the protein CASSDRRNTEAFF.

The V gene is TRBV27, the J gene TRBJ2-3, with D perhaps matching TRBD2 (6 bases). Trimming removed 5 bases at V and 4 bases at J, with 16 bases between. This CDR3 comprises 15 residues. Per the germline V gene, CDR1 is MNHEY and CDR2 is SMNVEV (reference sequence). The DNA of the CDR3 is TGTGCCAGCAGTAATCCTTCTAGCGTTTCAGATACGCAGTATTTT. Residues: CASSNPSSVSDTQYF.

V and J are TRBV19 and TRBJ2-7; TRBD2 might be the D (5 bases). Per germline, CDR1 LNHDA and CDR2 SQIVND (reference sequence). V lost 10 bases and J 4 bases, leaving 20 bases between the germline ends. CDR3 size: 14 residues. CDR3 region: CATQALAGGYEQYF. The CDR3 coding sequence is TGTGCCACCCAGGCTCTCGCAGGAGGTTACGAGCAGTACTTC.

Remarks on this clone: Other nucleotide sequences from this sample produce the same CDR3. CDR3 protein: CASSLPGTGELFF. The CDR3 nucleotides are TGTGCCAGCAGCTTGCCGGGGACCGGGGAGCTGTTTTTT. The chain links TRBV5-4 to TRBJ2-2, with D possibly TRBD2 on 5 matching bases. The CDR3 loop spans 13 amino acids. The V gene's germline CDR1 is SGHNT and CDR2 YYREEE (reference sequence). V was cut by 1 base and J by 5 bases, with 6 bases left in between.

The rearrangement uses TRBV24-1 and TRBJ2-3; no definite D call. The V and J ends lost 4 bases and 0 bases respectively, with 13 bases between them. The CDR3 loop spans 16 amino acids. Germline-derived CDR1 and CDR2 are KGHDR and SFDVKD. The CDR3 here is CATSEPAATSTDTQYF. The CDR3 bases are TGTGCCACCAGTGAGCCAGCCGCGACAAGCACAGATACGCAGTATTTT.

The chain joins TRBV9 to TRBJ2-7, with 8 positions matching TRBD2. The V segment lost 0 bases and the J segment 1 base; nucleotides outside the gene matches: 6. This CDR3 comprises 16 residues. CDR1 is SGDLS and CDR2 is YYNGEE in the germline V gene. The CDR3 region is CASSVGPTSVSYEQYF. As DNA, the CDR3 is TGTGCCAGCAGCGTAGGCCCGACTAGCGTTTCCTACGAGCAGTACTTC. The full variable domain, completed using reference TRBV9 and TRBJ2-7, is DSGVTQTPKHLITATGQRVTLRCSPRSGDLSVYWYQQSLDQGLQFLIQYYNGEERAKGNILERFSAQQFPDLHSELNLSSLELGDSALYFCASSVGPTSVSYEQYFGPGTRLTVT.